This T cell receptor beta chain was found in a study of prognosis after radiotherapy for stage I lung cancer. Study as a whole: Radiotherapy took the form of SBRT (3 to 5 fractions) with a biologically effective dose of at least 100 Gy. Study-wide results and limits: Among patients who developed distant metastases, Shannon entropy after stereotactic body radiation therapy was lower. After stereotactic body radiation therapy, median unique TCR clones were approximately 6,700, down from about 10,000. Reportedly, TRBV and TRBJ gene usage differed by presence of metastases in patients.

With two-round multiplex PCR, TCR beta CDR3 sequences were amplified from genomic DNA. For every TRBV and TRBJ gene, a specific primer was used in first-round PCR. From the multiplex PCR reads, TCRdb called clonotypes with MiXCR, one entry per CDR3 protein. The sample includes 15,000 to 20,000 distinct CDR3 sequences, 25% to 30% of them seen just once. There are many counts of this clonotype. Its antigen is as yet unknown. The clonotype originates from a donor aged 50 or older with non-small cell lung cancer. The sequencing here drew on PBMCs, taken before or after stereotactic body radiation therapy (not recorded which).

The CDR3 region is CASSHDSSNQPQHF. The DNA of the CDR3 is TGTGCCAGCAGCCATGACAGTAGCAATCAGCCCCAGCATTTT. The rearrangement links TRBV3-1 to TRBJ1-5; D possibly corresponds to TRBD1 (5 bases). V shed 3 bases and J shed 0 bases, with 6 bases lying between them. The CDR3 is 14 residues long. Germline V gene data show CDR1 as LGHDT and CDR2 as YNNKEL (reference sequence).